This T cell receptor (beta chain) was captured by sequencing in a study of OX40 agonist ivuxolimab in advanced cancers. Broader study findings: Partial responders receiving 0.1-3.0 mg/kg showed among the lowest clonal expansion. Both CD4+ and CD8+ T cell populations in blood had undergone clonal expansion by week 6 at 0.1 to 3.0 mg/kg.

Sequenced by immunoSEQ multiplex PCR; TCRdb stores in-frame clones only, minus some. The sample has 20,000 to 30,000 clones; around 85% are singletons. In the case of this clone: Antigen: not known.

The source material was CD4+ or CD8+ T cells sorted from blood, sampled in a trial of the OX40 agonist ivuxolimab. The clonotype comes from an adult with an advanced solid tumor such as melanoma, head and neck, liver or kidney cancer.

DNA for the CDR3: TGTGCCAGCAGTTTATCGTTTACTAGCGGGGGCAATGAGCAGTTCTTC. It codes for CASSLSFTSGGNEQFF. V and J are TRBV27 and TRBJ2-1; 11 nucleotides match TRBD2. The V gene's germline CDR1 is MNHEY and CDR2 SMNVEV (reference sequence). Germline trimming cut 0 bases from V and 6 bases from J; bases unmatched to any gene: 4. The CDR3 covers 16 residues.